These 20 T cell receptor delta chains originate from one sample sequenced in a study of γδ T cells in repeated Plasmodium falciparum infection. Flow sorting of PBMC yielded separate Vgamma9/Vdelta2+ and Vdelta2-negative gammadelta T cell populations for bulk repertoire analysis. TCRdb re-called the multiplex PCR reads using CATT. The sample has tens of thousands of delta-chain clones, around 1.7% seen once; the top ten hold about 15%. The sample taken for sequencing was gamma-delta T cells from blood. The receptors here all came from a pool of human donors (malaria-infected and uninfected, not separated).

This clone was recorded a few times. A read error is likely here: a far larger clone is one base away. Other DNA variants within this sample encode the same CDR3. The chain combines TRDV3 with TRDJ1, with 9 positions matching TRDD3. No J gene is reported in TCRdb; it was inferred here by comparing the DNA with germline. The CDR3 covers 23 residues. Germline loops: CDR1 TVYSNPD, CDR2 GDNSRS (reference sequence). V trimming: 2 bases; J trimming: 0 bases; junction bases outside the gene matches: 31. The CDR3 DNA sequence: TGTGCCTTTCCCCTACGTGACTGGGGGAACATCCATTATCATCCCCAGTACACCGATAAACTCATCTTT. It encodes CAFPLRDWGNIHYHPQYTDKLIF.

This clone appeared many times. TCRdb attributes to this sequence the protein of a much larger clone, which differs from the DNA translation at residue 11; a read error is likely, and the protein displayed is translated from the DNA. This rearrangement joins TRDV1 to TRDJ1, with 11 bases aligning to TRDD3. Losses at the gene ends were 2 bases for V and 6 bases for J; bases not matched to a gene: 11. The CDR3 loop spans 17 amino acids. Germline V gives CDR1 TSWWSYY, CDR2 QGS. The DNA for the CDR3 is TGTGCTCTTGGGGAAGGAGTGGGGGATACGAGTTCGTATAAACTCATCTTT. Translating it yields CALGEGVGDTSSYKLIF.

This clone came up many times. A far bigger clonotype differs at one base, so this is likely a read error. At the DNA level, this CDR3 is encoded by other sequences in the same sample as well. This chain joins TRDV1 and TRDJ1; 13 bases are a match to TRDD3. Trimming took 2 bases from V and 0 from J; bases not matched to a gene: 15. The CDR3 contains 21 residues. CDR1 and CDR2 (germline): TSWWSYY, QGS. The CDR3 is CALGEWNWGIRRPPYTDKLIF. The CDR3 DNA is TGTGCTCTTGGGGAATGGAACTGGGGGATACGCCGGCCACCGTACACCGATAAACTCATCTTT.

This clone was recorded at least ten times. A far more abundant clone sits one base away, making this likely a read error. Other nucleotide sequences in the sample specify the same CDR3. This chain uses TRDV1 with TRDJ1; D unclear. The CDR3 has 14 residues. The germline V and J ends were trimmed by 3 bases and 3 bases, with 11 bases remaining between them. Germline CDR1 and CDR2: TSWWSYY and QGS. Here the CDR3 DNA reads TGTGCTCTTGGGGAGCTCATCGGGTCCGATAAACTCATCTTT. As protein: CALGELIGSDKLIF.

This clone has a handful of counts. A far larger clone differs by one base, so this is likely a read error. Other DNA variants within this sample encode the same CDR3. The J gene is TRDJ1, the V gene TRDV3; tentative D call: TRDD3 (10 bases). The J gene, absent from TCRdb, was called here by matching the DNA to germline. The germline CDR1 and CDR2 sequences are TVYSNPD and GDNSRS (reference sequence). The CDR3 runs 22 residues. CDR3 amino acids: CALGSFLHFWGGGYPNTDKLIF. CDR3 DNA: TGCGCCTTGGGATCCTTCCTACACTTTTGGGGTGGGGGATACCCGAACACCGATAAACTCATCTTT.

With respect to this clone: A far larger clone lies a single base away; this is likely a read error. The sample holds other DNA sequences that translate to the same CDR3. This chain links TRDV2 with TRDJ3, with 13 bases fitting TRDD3. From germline, CDR1 is GEAIGNYY and CDR2 EKD. This CDR3 spans 19 amino acids. CDR3 sequence: CACDVLGDTSSWDTRQMFF. CDR3 nucleotides: TGTGCTTGTGACGTACTGGGGGATACGAGCTCCTGGGACACCCGACAGATGTTTTTC.

This clone showed up many times. In the same sample, other DNA sequences code for this CDR3. This chain uses TRDV3 with TRDJ1, with D tentatively TRDD3 (10 bases). Trimming shortened V by 1 base and J by 1 base, and 37 bases separated the two germline ends. This CDR3 region has 22 residues. CDR1 is TVYSNPD and CDR2 is GDNSRS in the germline V gene (reference sequence). The CDR3 sequence: CAFTLFNLPTRGIRVITDKLIF. DNA of the CDR3: TGTGCCTTTACCTTATTTAACCTTCCTACAAGGGGGATACGGGTCATCACCGATAAACTCATCTTT.

Concerning this clone itself: This likely reflects a read error, since a far larger clone is one base away. This specimen includes other DNA sequences encoding the same CDR3. CDR3 loop: CALGELFPSTLIIGGSGSDKLIF. CDR3 coding DNA: TGTGCTCTTGGGGAACTGTTCCCATCCACACTTATAATTGGGGGATCTGGATCCGATAAACTCATCTTT. The chain joins TRDV1 to TRDJ1, with 8 bases lining up with TRDD3. The germline gives CDR1 TSWWSYY, CDR2 QGS. The length of the CDR3 is 23 residues. Trimming took 0 bases from V and 3 from J; bases not matched to a gene: 27.

This clone has only a few counts. TCRdb's entry gives the protein of a much larger clone, which mismatches this DNA's translation at residue 11, likely from a read error; the protein reported here is translated from the DNA. This chain connects TRDV1 to TRDJ1; 8 bases match TRDD3. The J gene, left out of TCRdb, was set here by checking the DNA against germline. Germline V gene sequence: CDR1 TSWWSYY, CDR2 QGS. The CDR3 has 22 residues. In DNA form, the CDR3 reads TGTGCTCTTGGGGAATCTCACGCCCTACGCACTCGGGGGATAGAGGACACCGGTAAACTCATCTTT. Translating it yields CALGESHALRTRGIEDTGKLIF.

This clone has ten or more counts. The sample has other DNA sequences that encode this CDR3 too. The chain links TRDV3 to TRDJ1; 10 nucleotides match TRDD3. Per germline, CDR1 TVYSNPD and CDR2 GDNSRS (reference sequence). The CDR3 sequence is 21 residues long. With V trimmed by 1 base and J by 7 bases, 30 bases remained unmatched. CDR3: CAFMALRYTGGSPSRTSKLIF. CDR3 bases: TGTGCCTTTATGGCCCTACGATATACTGGGGGATCACCCTCACGAACCTCTAAACTCATCTTT.

As for this clone: TCRdb attributes to this sequence the protein of a much larger clone, which differs from the DNA translation at residue 3; a read error is likely, and the protein displayed is translated from the DNA. This sequence joins TRDV2 and TRDJ3; D call uncertain. Germline V gene sequence: CDR1 GEAIGNYY, CDR2 EKD. There are 19 residues in the CDR3. The CDR3 coding sequence is TGTGCCCGTGACAGGGCTGGCTGGCTGGACTCCTGGGACACCCGACAGATGTTTTTC. Protein product: CARDRAGWLDSWDTRQMFF.

In the case of this clone: This DNA's translation differs at residue 10 from TCRdb's protein, which comes from a much larger clone; a read error is likely, and the protein shown is translated from the DNA. The rearrangement uses TRDV1 and TRDJ1; 12 bases map to TRDD3. CDR1 and CDR2 from the germline V gene are TSWWSYY and QGS. The length of the CDR3 is 23 residues. V shed 5 bases, J shed 2 bases, and the junction held 27 bases outside the gene matches. The CDR3: CALGKVPYSLFLGDTRGTDKLIF. The CDR3 DNA reads TGTGCTCTTGGGAAGGTCCCCTACTCTCTCTTCCTGGGGGATACGAGGGGGACCGATAAACTCATCTTT.

This clone was seen only a few times. A far more abundant clone sits one base away, making this likely a read error. This sample includes further DNA sequences coding for the same CDR3. This chain joins TRDV2 and TRDJ1; D unclear. This CDR3 is built from 14 residues. Per the germline V gene, CDR1 is GEAIGNYY and CDR2 is EKD. Trimming left V 3 bases short and J 0 bases short, with 10 bases between. The CDR3 spells CACDALPDTDKLIF. The CDR3 DNA reads as TGTGCCTGTGACGCCCTGCCTGACACCGATAAACTCATCTTT.

This clone was recorded at least ten times. A clone one base away is much larger, so this may be a read error. The V call is TRDV1, the J call TRDJ1; tentative D call: TRDD3 (6 bases). The V end was cut by 2 bases, the J end by 5 bases, with 15 bases between. Per the germline V gene, CDR1 is TSWWSYY and CDR2 is QGS. The CDR3 loop spans 15 amino acids. The CDR3 DNA reads as TGTGCTCTTGGGGAATTTTTCTGGGGACAAGATAAACTCATCTTT. Encoded protein: CALGEFFWGQDKLIF.

This clone was seen repeatedly, ten times or more. The protein given by TCRdb reflects a much larger clone and differs at residue 4 from this DNA's translation, likely from a read error; the protein shown is the DNA's translation. This chain links TRDV2 with TRDJ1, with 9 bases identical to TRDD3. The CDR3 has 22 residues. Per the germline V gene, CDR1 is GEAIGNYY and CDR2 is EKD. CDR3 sequence reads: CACGTINPSVLGEGPLTDKLIF. CDR3 DNA: TGTGCCTGTGGCACCATTAACCCCTCCGTACTGGGGGAAGGTCCGCTCACCGATAAACTCATCTTT.

A few counts support this clone. This DNA's translation and the protein TCRdb lists, from a much larger clone, do not match at residue 12, likely due to a read error; the protein shown is translated from the DNA. The chain is built from TRDV1 and TRDJ1; D is perhaps TRDD3 (6 bases). Here the J gene was assigned by germline matching of the DNA, as TCRdb has none. V lost 2 bases and J 0 bases, leaving 31 bases between the germline ends. Germline CDR1 is TSWWSYY and CDR2 is QGS. The CDR3 runs to 22 residues. The CDR3 is CALGEWLPTPGEFRGDTDKLIF. CDR3 nucleotides: TGTGCTCTTGGGGAATGGCTCCCAACCCCTGGGGAATTTAGGGGAGACACCGATAAACTCATCTTT.

This clone was seen many times. The protein given by TCRdb reflects a much larger clone and differs at residue 12 from this DNA's translation, likely from a read error; the protein shown is the DNA's translation. This sequence joins TRDV2 and TRDJ1; 10 bases are shared with TRDD3. TCRdb offers no J gene call, so here the DNA was matched to germline to obtain one. Germline V gives CDR1 GEAIGNYY, CDR2 EKD. V lost 1 base and J lost 0; bases outside the gene matches: 16. The CDR3 loop spans 20 amino acids. The DNA of the CDR3 is TGTGCCTGTGACACGTACTGGGGGATCTTCTTCTCTCCGTACACCGATAAACTCATCTTT. Its protein product is CACDTYWGIFFSPYTDKLIF.

This clone was counted between two and nine times. The protein given by TCRdb reflects a much larger clone and differs at residue 14 from this DNA's translation, likely from a read error; the protein shown is the DNA's translation. V and J are TRDV2 and TRDJ1; no reliable D call. Trimming took off 1 base at V and 10 bases at J, with 42 bases between the two ends. The CDR3 covers 22 residues. Looked up from germline, CDR1 is GEAIGNYY and CDR2 is EKD. The CDR3: CACDTISGYDLTKAPLKGILIF. The CDR3 bases are TGTGCCTGTGACACAATCAGTGGCTACGACCTAACCAAGGCCCCACTAAAGGGTATACTCATCTTT.

In regard to this clone: The TCRdb protein comes from a much larger clone and disagrees with this DNA's translation at residue 7, likely due to a read error; the protein given here is derived from the DNA. V is TRDV1 and J is TRDJ1; D is ambiguous. The germline V and J ends were trimmed by 4 bases and 0 bases, with 9 bases remaining between them. Germline lookup yields CDR1 TSWWSYY and CDR2 QGS. The CDR3 has 14 residues. The CDR3 DNA reads as TGTGCTCTTGGGGCACCCGAAAACACCGATAAACTCATCTTT. Translating gives CALGAPENTDKLIF.

The table lists this clone with a few counts. The mismatch at residue 7 between this DNA's translation and the TCRdb protein of a much larger clone likely reflects a read error; the protein shown is translated from the DNA. The V and J genes are TRDV1 and TRDJ1, with 8 bases matching TRDD3. This CDR3 is built from 21 residues. With 2 bases clipped from V and 1 base from J, the junction kept 21 bases outside the gene matches. Per the germline V gene, CDR1 is TSWWSYY and CDR2 is QGS. The CDR3 DNA reads as TGTGCTCTTGGGGAAAACCCCCACTCCCATGGTGGGATACGCCGCACCGATAAACTCATCTTT. It encodes CALGENPHSHGGIRRTDKLIF.